This is a list of T cell receptor beta chains from one sample in a study of neurological immune-mediated disorders. Via MiXCR, TCRdb re-called the 5' RACE reads, giving one row per CDR3 protein. The sample records approximately 19,000 distinct CDR3 sequences, 7% to 8.5% being singletons. The sample consisted of CD8+ T cells from blood. Receptor source: a woman in her twenties or thirties with HTLV-1-associated myelopathy (HAM/TSP). Both conserved end residues are part of each CDR3. A D gene is named only where the DNA matches it firmly. Not every row has a clone size; where given, it reads once, few, many or a size class.

len,j_gene,d_gene,abundance,v_gene,CDR3aa,CDR3nt
15,TRBJ1-2,.,many,TRBV7-9,CASSLAVGDGYGYTF,TGTGCCAGCAGCTTAGCCGTTGGGGACGGCTATGGCTACACCTTC
15,TRBJ2-1,TRBD1,.,TRBV5-8,CASSLRDRVGDEQFF,TGTGCCAGCAGCCTCCGGGACAGGGTAGGGGATGAGCAGTTCTTC
17,TRBJ1-2,TRBD1,many,TRBV5-1,CASSLGMDREVRDGYTF,TGCGCCAGCAGCTTGGGCATGGACAGGGAGGTGAGGGATGGCTACACCTTC
15,TRBJ1-4,.,many,TRBV20-1,CSARDQGDTNEKLFF,TGCAGTGCTAGAGATCAAGGGGACACTAATGAAAAACTGTTTTTT
18,TRBJ2-2,TRBD1,many,TRBV20-1,CSAIMGQALPANTGELFF,TGCAGTGCGATCATGGGACAGGCACTTCCCGCGAACACCGGGGAGCTGTTTTTT
19,TRBJ2-1,TRBD1,many,TRBV7-9,CASRRSGTGSAPSYNEQFF,TGTGCCAGCAGACGATCCGGGACAGGGAGCGCCCCCTCCTACAATGAGCAGTTCTTC
14,TRBJ2-4,.,many,TRBV10-3,CAISESWLENIQYF,TGTGCCATCAGTGAGTCATGGCTAGAAAACATTCAGTACTTC
12,TRBJ1-2,.,many,TRBV12-3/TRBV12-4,CASSLVGHGYTF,TGTGCCAGCAGTTTAGTCGGACATGGCTACACCTTC
15,TRBJ2-3,.,many,TRBV28,CASSITTERMDTQYF,TGTGCCAGCAGTATTACCACCGAGCGCATGGATACGCAGTATTTT
15,TRBJ2-1,.,many,TRBV13,CASSFGDVGYNEQFF,TGTGCCAGCAGCTTTGGGGACGTCGGATACAATGAGCAGTTCTTC
13,TRBJ1-1,.,many,TRBV6-1,CASSDGRNTEAFF,TGTGCCAGCAGTGACGGAAGGAACACTGAAGCTTTCTTT
17,TRBJ2-1,.,many,TRBV7-9,CASSLQGPTGSYNEQFF,TGTGCCAGCAGCTTACAAGGCCCTACGGGCTCCTACAATGAGCAGTTCTTC
13,TRBJ1-5,.,many,TRBV20-1,CSASVDSNQPQHF,TGCAGTGCTAGTGTGGATAGCAATCAGCCCCAGCATTTT
18,TRBJ1-3,.,many,TRBV6-5,CASSLDWGSTGSGNTIYF,TGTGCCAGCAGTTTGGATTGGGGGTCTACTGGCTCTGGAAACACCATATATTTT
12,TRBJ1-1,.,few,TRBV4-1,CASSPQGTEAFF,TGCGCCAGCAGCCCTCAAGGGACTGAAGCTTTCTTT
12,TRBJ2-7,.,many,TRBV5-1,CASSPRLGGQYF,TGCGCCAGCAGCCCCAGACTGGGCGGGCAGTACTTC
16,TRBJ2-3,.,many,TRBV11-2,CASSYDRPVSTDTQYF,TGTGCCAGCAGCTACGACAGGCCGGTTAGCACAGATACGCAGTATTTT
16,TRBJ2-3,TRBD2,many,TRBV12-3/TRBV12-4,CASSSQTSGSTDTQYF,TGTGCCAGCAGTTCCCAGACTAGCGGCTCCACAGATACGCAGTATTTT
13,TRBJ1-1,TRBD1,many,TRBV5-1,CASAQGGGVEAFF,TGCGCCAGCGCCCAGGGGGGGGGAGTTGAAGCTTTCTTT
15,TRBJ2-3,TRBD2,many,TRBV27,CASSPRGARTDTQYF,TGTGCCAGCAGTCCGCGGGGGGCCCGCACAGATACGCAGTATTTT
11,TRBJ2-3,.,many,TRBV20-1,CSARDSDTQYF,TGCAGTGCTAGGGATTCAGATACGCAGTATTTT
17,TRBJ2-1,TRBD2,many,TRBV20-1,CSAEGTSGRRRYHEQFF,TGCAGTGCCGAGGGGACTAGCGGGAGAAGAAGGTACCATGAGCAGTTCTTC
15,TRBJ2-7,TRBD2,many,TRBV5-1,CASSWTSGDSYEQYF,TGCGCCAGCAGCTGGACTAGCGGGGACTCCTACGAGCAGTACTTC
17,TRBJ2-5,.,many,TRBV3-1,CASSHSLEGWHQETQYF,TGTGCCAGCAGCCACAGTCTAGAGGGATGGCACCAAGAGACCCAGTACTTC
14,TRBJ1-5,.,many,TRBV2,CASSEEGMGQPQHF,TGTGCCAGCAGTGAAGAGGGTATGGGTCAGCCCCAGCATTTT
22,TRBJ2-3,.,many,TRBV21-1,CASSRIPGGTGTEGLITDTQYF,TGTGCCAGCAGCCGAATTCCCGGGGGGACAGGGACGGAAGGCCTAATCACAGATACGCAGTATTTT
16,TRBJ1-1,TRBD1,many,TRBV20-1,CSARDWDLGLQGEAFF,TGCAGTGCTAGAGATTGGGATTTGGGCTTACAGGGGGAGGCTTTCTTT
14,TRBJ2-2,.,many,TRBV6-4,CASSDMEDTGELFF,TGTGCCAGCAGTGACATGGAGGACACCGGGGAGCTGTTTTTT
17,TRBJ1-2,TRBD1,many,TRBV7-9,CASSFDESDRAVWGYTF,TGTGCCAGCAGCTTTGATGAATCGGACAGGGCGGTATGGGGCTACACCTTC
16,TRBJ2-1,TRBD2,many,TRBV6-4,CASSDSASGGYNEQFF,TGTGCCAGCAGTGACTCAGCTAGCGGGGGTTACAATGAGCAGTTCTTC
15,TRBJ2-7,TRBD1,many,TRBV7-9,CASSPGTGGDYEQYF,TGTGCCAGCAGCCCCGGGACAGGGGGAGATTACGAGCAGTACTTC
11,TRBJ1-2,.,many,TRBV6-1,CASTSLYGYTF,TGTGCCAGCACGAGTCTCTATGGCTACACCTTC
13,TRBJ1-1,.,many,TRBV5-1,CASSLWSGTEAFF,TGCGCCAGCAGCTTGTGGTCAGGGACCGAAGCTTTCTTT
15,TRBJ1-1,.,many,TRBV7-9,CASRGGGGANTEAFF,TGTGCCAGCAGGGGCGGTGGGGGCGCGAACACTGAAGCTTTCTTT
17,TRBJ2-2,TRBD1,once,TRBV20-1,CSARSPGQGAGTGELFF,TGCAGTGCTAGATCCCCAGGACAGGGGGCTGGCACCGGGGAGCTGTTTTTT
16,TRBJ1-5,.,many,TRBV7-8,CASSLARGQANQPQHF,TGTGCCAGCAGCTTAGCTCGCGGGCAGGCCAATCAGCCCCAGCATTTT
13,TRBJ1-2,.,many,TRBV6-4,CASSETEGNGYTF,TGTGCCAGCAGTGAAACGGAAGGGAACGGCTACACCTTC
14,TRBJ2-2,.,many,TRBV2,CASSEATWTGELFF,TGTGCCAGCAGTGAAGCGACGTGGACCGGGGAGCTGTTTTTT
14,TRBJ1-2,.,many,TRBV20-1,CSARLPEMSYGYTF,TGCAGTGCTAGACTCCCAGAAATGAGCTATGGCTACACCTTC
13,TRBJ2-1,.,many,TRBV7-9,CASSSDSYNEQFF,TGTGCCAGCAGCTCGGACAGCTACAATGAGCAGTTCTTC
14,TRBJ2-2,TRBD1,once,TRBV30,CAWGGQAVTEELFF,TGTGCCTGGGGGGGACAGGCCGTAACCGAGGAGCTGTTTTTT
12,TRBJ2-7,TRBD1,many,TRBV29-1,CSVESGGGEQYF,TGCAGCGTTGAATCAGGGGGCGGCGAGCAGTACTTC
13,TRBJ1-1,.,many,TRBV20-1,CSAQGTMNTEAFF,TGCAGTGCTCAAGGGACGATGAACACTGAAGCTTTCTTT
17,TRBJ2-1,TRBD2,many,TRBV5-1,CASSASGGAWAYNEQFF,TGCGCCAGCTCGGCTAGCGGGGGGGCCTGGGCCTACAATGAGCAGTTCTTC
12,TRBJ2-3,.,many,TRBV5-5,CASTPRGDTQYF,TGTGCCAGCACCCCCCGGGGGGATACGCAGTATTTT
19,TRBJ2-3,.,many,TRBV5-1,CASSPYLSEASAGTDTQYF,TGCGCCAGCAGCCCCTACCTCTCAGAGGCTAGCGCTGGCACAGATACGCAGTATTTT